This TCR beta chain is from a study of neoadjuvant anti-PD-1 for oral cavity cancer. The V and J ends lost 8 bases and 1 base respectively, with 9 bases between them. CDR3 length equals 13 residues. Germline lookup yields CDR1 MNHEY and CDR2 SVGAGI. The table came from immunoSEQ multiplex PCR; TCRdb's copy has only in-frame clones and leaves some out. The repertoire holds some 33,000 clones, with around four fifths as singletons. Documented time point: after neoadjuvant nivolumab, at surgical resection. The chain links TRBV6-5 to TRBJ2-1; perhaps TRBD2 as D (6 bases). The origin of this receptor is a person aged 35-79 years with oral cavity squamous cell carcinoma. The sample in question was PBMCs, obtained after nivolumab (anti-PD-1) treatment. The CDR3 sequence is CASRRGSYNEQFF. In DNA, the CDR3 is TGTGCCAGCCGGCGGGGATCCTACAATGAGCAGTTCTTC.